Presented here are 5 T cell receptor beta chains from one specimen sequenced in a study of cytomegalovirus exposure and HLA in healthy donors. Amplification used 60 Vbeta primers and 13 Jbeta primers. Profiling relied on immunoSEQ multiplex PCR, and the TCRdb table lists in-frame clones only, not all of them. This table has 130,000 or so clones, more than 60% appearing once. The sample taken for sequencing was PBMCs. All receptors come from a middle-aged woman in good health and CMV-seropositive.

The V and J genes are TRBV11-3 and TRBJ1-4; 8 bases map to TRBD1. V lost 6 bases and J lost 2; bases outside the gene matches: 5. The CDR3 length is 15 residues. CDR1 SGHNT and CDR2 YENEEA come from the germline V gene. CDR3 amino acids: CASSFRDRTNEKLFF. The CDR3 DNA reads TGTGCCAGCAGTTTCCGGGACAGGACTAATGAAAAACTGTTTTTT.

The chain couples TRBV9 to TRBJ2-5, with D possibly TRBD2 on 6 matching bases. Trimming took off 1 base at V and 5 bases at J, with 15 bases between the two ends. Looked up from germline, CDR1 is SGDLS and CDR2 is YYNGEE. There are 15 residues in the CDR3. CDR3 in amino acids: CASSVSSGFGETQYF. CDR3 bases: TGTGCCAGCAGCGTATCAAGCGGGTTCGGGGAGACCCAGTACTTC.

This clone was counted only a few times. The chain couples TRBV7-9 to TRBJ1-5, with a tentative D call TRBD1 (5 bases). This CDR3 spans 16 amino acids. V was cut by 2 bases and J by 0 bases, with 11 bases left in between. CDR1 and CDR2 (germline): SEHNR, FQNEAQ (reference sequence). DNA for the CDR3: TGTGCCAGCAGCTTATGGGGCACCTTTAGCAATCAGCCCCAGCATTTT. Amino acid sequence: CASSLWGTFSNQPQHF.

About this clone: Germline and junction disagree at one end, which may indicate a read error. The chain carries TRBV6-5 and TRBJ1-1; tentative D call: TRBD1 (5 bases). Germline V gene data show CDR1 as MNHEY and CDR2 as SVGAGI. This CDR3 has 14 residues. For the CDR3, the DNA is TGTGCCATCAGTGATCAGGGATTAAGCACTGAAGCTTTCTTT. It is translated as CAISDQGLSTEAFF.

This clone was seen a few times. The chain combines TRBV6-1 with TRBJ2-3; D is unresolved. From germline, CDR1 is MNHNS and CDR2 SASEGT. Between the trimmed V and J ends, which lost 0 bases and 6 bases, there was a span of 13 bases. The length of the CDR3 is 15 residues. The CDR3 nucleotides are TGTGCCAGCAGTGAAGCGCGGTTCGTCACCGATACGCAGTATTTT. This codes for CASSEARFVTDTQYF.